This TCR beta chain is from a study of T cells in Graves' hyperthyroidism and ophthalmopathy. This clonotype has ten or more counts. V was clipped by 4 bases and J by 8 bases; unmatched bases: 9. The germline CDR1 and CDR2 sequences are SGHDN and FVKESK. This CDR3 has 14 amino acids. From RNA transcripts, TCR beta CDR3 regions were amplified. HTBI primers drove first-round RT-PCR of the TCR CDR3. TCRdb re-called the multiplex PCR reads with MiXCR, one entry per CDR3 protein. This table holds approximately 410,000 distinct CDR3 sequences, roughly 13% found once. The source material was blood. The TCR originated in a woman aged 18-29 years with Graves' hyperthyroidism. The chain uses TRBV14 and TRBJ2-3; the match to TRBD2 covers 7 bases. The CDR3 DNA is TGTGCCAGCAGCCCCGCGGGAGCGAGGACTACGCAGTATTTT. Its protein product is CASSPAGARTTQYF.